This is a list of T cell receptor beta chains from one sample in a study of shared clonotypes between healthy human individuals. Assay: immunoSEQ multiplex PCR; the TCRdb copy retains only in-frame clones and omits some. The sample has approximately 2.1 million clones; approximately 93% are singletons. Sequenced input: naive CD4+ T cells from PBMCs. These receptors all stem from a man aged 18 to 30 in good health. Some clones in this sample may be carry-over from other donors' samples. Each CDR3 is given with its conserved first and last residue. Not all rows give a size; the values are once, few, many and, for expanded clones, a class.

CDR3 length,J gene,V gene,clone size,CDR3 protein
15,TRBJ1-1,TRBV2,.,CASSESVLMNTEAFF
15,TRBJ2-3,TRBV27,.,CASSHSETSTDTQYF
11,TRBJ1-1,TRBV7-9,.,CASSLLNEAFF
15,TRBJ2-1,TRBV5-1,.,CASSLPGTGINEQFF
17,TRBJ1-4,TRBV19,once,CASSMRGQGAPNEKLFF
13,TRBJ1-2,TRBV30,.,CAWGQGWRYGYTF
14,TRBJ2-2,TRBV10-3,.,CAISESANTGELFF
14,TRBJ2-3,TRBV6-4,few,CASSDGFWTDTQYF
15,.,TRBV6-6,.,CASSHLLAGDYEQYF
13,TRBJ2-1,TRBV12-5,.,CASGLAGTPRPFF
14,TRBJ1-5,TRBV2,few,CASSDDRGNQPQHF
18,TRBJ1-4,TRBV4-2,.,CASSQRPGTGATNEKLFF
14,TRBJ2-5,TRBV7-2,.,CASSFDRGQETQYF
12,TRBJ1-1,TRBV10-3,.,CAISDPNFGAFF
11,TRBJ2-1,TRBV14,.,CASSQRNEQFF
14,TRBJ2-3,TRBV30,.,CAWETSGSPDTQYF
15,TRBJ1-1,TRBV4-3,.,CASSQGTTTDTEAFF
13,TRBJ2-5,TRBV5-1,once,CASSLAFRETQYF
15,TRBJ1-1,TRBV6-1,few,CASREQGRVNTEAFF
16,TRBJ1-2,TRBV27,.,CASSSRQGFRLDGYTF
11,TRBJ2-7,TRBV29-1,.,CSGSIGYEQYF
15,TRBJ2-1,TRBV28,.,CASSRMDRGPNEQFF
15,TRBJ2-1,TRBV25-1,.,CASSVGGGGYNEQFF
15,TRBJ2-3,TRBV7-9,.,CASSLEGTQSLKQYF
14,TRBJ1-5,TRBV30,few,CAWSLGRSNQPQHF
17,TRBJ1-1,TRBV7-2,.,CASSYVGTPGGGTEAFF
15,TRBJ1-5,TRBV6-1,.,CASSSPDRGYQPQHF
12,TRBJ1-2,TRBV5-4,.,CASIDTQNGYTF
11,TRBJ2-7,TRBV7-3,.,CASTSGDEQYF
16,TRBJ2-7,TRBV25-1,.,CASSEASGRPSYEQYF
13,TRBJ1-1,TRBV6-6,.,CASSYATNTEAFF
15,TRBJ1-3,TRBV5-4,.,CASSLGGLSGNTIYF
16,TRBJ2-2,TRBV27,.,CASSLFRPANTGELFF
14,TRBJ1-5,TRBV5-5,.,CASRRQGGGQPQHF
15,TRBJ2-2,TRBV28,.,CASASTGTNTGELFF
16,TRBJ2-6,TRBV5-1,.,CASSLEQGSGANVLTF
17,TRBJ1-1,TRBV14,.,CASSQHKGGLMNTEAFF
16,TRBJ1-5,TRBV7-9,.,CASSLGTDNSNQPQHF
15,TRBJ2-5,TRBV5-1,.,CASRSAGTSEETQYF
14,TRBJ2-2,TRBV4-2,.,CASSPDGYTGELFF
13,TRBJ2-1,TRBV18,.,CASSLGLYNEQFF
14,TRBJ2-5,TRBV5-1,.,CASSLQGARETQYF
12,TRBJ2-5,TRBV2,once,CASTMGGTGCDF
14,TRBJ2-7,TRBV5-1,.,CASSLEGGSGEQYF
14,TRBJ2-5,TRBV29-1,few,CSVGPRPYDETQYF
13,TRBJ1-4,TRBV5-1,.,CASRFAGGEKLFF
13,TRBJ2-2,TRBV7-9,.,CASSLAGAGELFF
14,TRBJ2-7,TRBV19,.,CASNGGGSSYEQYF
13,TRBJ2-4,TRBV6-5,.,CASIRLAKNIQYF
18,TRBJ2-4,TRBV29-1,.,CSATRFSTAELAKNIQYF
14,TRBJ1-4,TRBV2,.,CASSEGGSNEKLFF
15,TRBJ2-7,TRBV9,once,CASSPGLAASYEQYF
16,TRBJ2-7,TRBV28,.,CASSLTSGTLNYEQYF
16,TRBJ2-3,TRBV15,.,CATSRDSRQGSDTQYF
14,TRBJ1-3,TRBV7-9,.,CASSLLGLGNTIYF